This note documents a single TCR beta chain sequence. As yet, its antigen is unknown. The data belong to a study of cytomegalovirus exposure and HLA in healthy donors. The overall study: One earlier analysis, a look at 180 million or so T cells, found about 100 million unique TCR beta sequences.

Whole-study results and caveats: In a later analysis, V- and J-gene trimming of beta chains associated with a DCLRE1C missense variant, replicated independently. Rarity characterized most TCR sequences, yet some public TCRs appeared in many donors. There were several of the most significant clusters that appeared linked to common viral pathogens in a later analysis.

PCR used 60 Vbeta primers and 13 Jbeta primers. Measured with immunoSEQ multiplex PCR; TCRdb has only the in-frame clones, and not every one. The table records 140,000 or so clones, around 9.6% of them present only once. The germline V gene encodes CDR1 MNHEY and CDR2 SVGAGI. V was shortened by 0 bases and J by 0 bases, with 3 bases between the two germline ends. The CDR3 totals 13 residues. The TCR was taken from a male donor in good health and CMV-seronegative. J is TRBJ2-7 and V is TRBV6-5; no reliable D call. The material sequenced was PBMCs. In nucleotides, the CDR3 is TGTGCCAGCAGTTACTCGAGCTCCTACGAGCAGTACTTC. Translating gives CASSYSSSYEQYF.